Detailed here is one T cell receptor beta chain. The sample comes from a study of blood T cell repertoires in COVID-19. Turning to the study itself: The cDNA or gDNA used as material had been derived from T cells, B-cell-depleted T cells, or PBMCs.

The method was immunoSEQ multiplex PCR; TCRdb's version includes in-frame clones alone and lacks a portion of them. Of some 42,000 clones listed, 75% to 90% are singletons. The origin of this receptor is a man under 40 with active or convalescent COVID-19. The specimen was peripheral blood.

Written as DNA, the CDR3 is TGTGCCAGCAGGCAACTAGCGGGGGCCAATGAGCAGTTCTTC. This encodes CASRQLAGANEQFF. The chain joins TRBV5-4 to TRBJ2-1, with 11 bases aligning to TRBD2. The CDR3 spans 14 residues. Germline values: CDR1 SGHNT, CDR2 YYREEE (reference sequence). V shed 5 bases and J 6 bases; nucleotides not matched to a gene: 4.